Below are 13 T cell receptor beta chains sequenced from a single sample in a study of CD8 T cells in Susac syndrome. The RNA, about 0.5 to 1 ug, was put through reverse transcription using random hexamers. TCRdb reprocessed the immunoSEQ multiplex PCR reads via MiXCR and lists one record per CDR3 protein. The sample includes around 80,000 distinct CDR3 sequences, roughly 96% of them seen just once. The specimen was CD8+ T cells from PBMCs. The receptors derive from a human donor with Susac syndrome.

The genes are TRBV9 and TRBJ2-5; TRBD1 aligns across 7 bases. V dropped 4 bases and J dropped 2; count of bases not matched to a gene: 5. Per the germline V gene, CDR1 is SGDLS and CDR2 is YYNGEE. This CDR3 has 14 amino acids. The CDR3 bases are TGTGCCAGCAGCTTACCGGACAGGCAAGAGACCCAGTACTTC. It codes for CASSLPDRQETQYF.

J is TRBJ2-1 and V is TRBV20-1; tentative D call: TRBD2 (6 bases). Trimming took off 0 bases at V and 1 base at J, with 13 bases between the two ends. CDR3 size: 16 residues. The V gene's germline CDR1 is DFQATT and CDR2 SNEGSKA (reference sequence). The DNA for the CDR3 is TGCAGTGCTAGAGATACGTTAGCGGATTCCTACAATGAGCAGTTCTTC. It is translated as CSARDTLADSYNEQFF.

The chain employs TRBV7-9 and TRBJ2-5, with D possibly being TRBD1 (7 bases). This CDR3 comprises 15 residues. Germline V lookup: CDR1 SEHNR, CDR2 FQNEAQ (reference sequence). Trimming cost V 2 bases and J 3 bases, with 13 bases left between them. The CDR3 region has the DNA TGTGCCAGCAGCTTATCCCAGGGGGGAGAAGAGACCCAGTACTTC. It is translated as CASSLSQGGEETQYF.

The chain couples TRBV20-1 to TRBJ2-7, with 10 bases matching TRBD1. The germline gives CDR1 DFQATT, CDR2 SNEGSKA (reference sequence). This CDR3 has 15 residues. Losses at the gene ends were 3 bases for V and 4 bases for J; bases not matched to a gene: 9. The CDR3 sequence: CSARATGGIGYEQYV. CDR3 bases: TGCAGTGCTAGGGCGACAGGGGGCATCGGTTACGAGCAGTACGTC.

This sequence joins TRBV6-5 and TRBJ2-3; TRBD1 matches at 10 bases. Losses at the gene ends were 10 bases for V and 3 bases for J; bases not matched to a gene: 4. There are 13 residues in the CDR3. Germline V gene sequence: CDR1 MNHEY, CDR2 SVGAGI. This CDR3 is CAIRDRGTDTQYF. The CDR3 DNA follows: TGTGCCATCAGGGACAGGGGAACAGATACGCAGTATTTT.

The chain uses TRBV2 and TRBJ2-7, with D perhaps being TRBD1 or TRBD2 (5 bases each). The CDR3 covers 12 residues. Trimming pared 6 bases from V and 5 bases from J, leaving 11 bases between. Germline V gives CDR1 SNHLY, CDR2 FYNNEI. CDR3 in DNA: TGTGCCAGCAGCGGTGGGGGAGACGAGCAGTACGTC. It translates to CASSGGGDEQYV.

The rearrangement uses TRBV29-1 and TRBJ1-2; no clear D. V shed 7 bases and J shed 4 bases, with 13 bases lying between them. The CDR3 spans 12 residues. CDR1 and CDR2 (germline): SQVTM, ANQGSEA. This CDR3 is CSGGPDVYGYTF. CDR3 nucleotides: TGCAGCGGTGGACCGGATGTCTATGGCTACACCTTC.

The chain combines TRBV20-1 with TRBJ2-4; D is possibly TRBD2 (6 bases). The CDR3 runs to 13 residues. Deletions cut 6 bases from V and 0 bases from J, with 9 bases between. CDR1 DFQATT and CDR2 SNEGSKA come from the germline V gene (reference sequence). The CDR3 DNA reads TGCAGTGCATGGGGACTAGCCAAAAACATTCAGTACTTC. Its translation: CSAWGLAKNIQYF.

The chain recombines TRBV3-1 with TRBJ2-1, with 9 bases identical to TRBD1. Germline lookup yields CDR1 LGHDT and CDR2 YNNKEL (reference sequence). J gave up 4 bases and V 4 bases, and 11 bases lay outside the gene matches. The CDR3 covers 17 residues. The CDR3 nucleotides read TGTGCCAGCAGCCCGAGGACCGGGACAGGGAATTACAATGAGCAGTTCTTC. Amino acid sequence: CASSPRTGTGNYNEQFF.

The gene calls are TRBV13 and TRBJ1-1, with 8 bases identical to TRBD1. J lost 0 bases, V lost 2 bases, and 2 bases had no gene match. The CDR3 consists of 15 residues. Per germline, CDR1 PRHDT and CDR2 FYEKMQ (reference sequence). The CDR3 sequence: CASSLTGGMNTEAFF. The CDR3 coding sequence is TGTGCCAGCAGCTTAACAGGGGGAATGAACACTGAAGCTTTCTTT.

This chain joins TRBV6-5 and TRBJ2-7; D is possibly TRBD2 (5 bases). The CDR3 has 14 amino acids. The V end was cut by 5 bases, the J end by 0 bases, with 11 bases between. Germline-derived CDR1 and CDR2 are MNHEY and SVGAGI. This CDR3 is CASSPSSYSYEQYV. The CDR3 DNA follows: TGTGCCAGCAGTCCTAGCTCCTACTCCTACGAGCAGTACGTC.

This clonotype was observed once. This rearrangement joins TRBV27 to TRBJ1-2, with TRBD1 identical over 8 bases. J gave up 4 bases and V 5 bases, and 6 bases lay outside the gene matches. Germline V CDR1 and CDR2: MNHEY, SMNVEV (reference sequence). The CDR3 loop spans 14 amino acids. CDR3 DNA sequence: TGTGCCAGCAGTCCGGGGACAGGAGCCTATGGCTACACCTTC. Translation: CASSPGTGAYGYTF.

This chain uses TRBV28 with TRBJ2-7; possible D gene TRBD2, 5 bases. With 2 bases removed from V and 3 bases from J, the gap between germline ends came to 8 bases. The CDR3 contains 13 residues. Germline V gives CDR1 MDHEN, CDR2 SYDVKM. This CDR3 is CASSLVGNYEQYF. As DNA, the CDR3 is TGTGCCAGCAGTTTAGTCGGGAACTACGAGCAGTACTTC.